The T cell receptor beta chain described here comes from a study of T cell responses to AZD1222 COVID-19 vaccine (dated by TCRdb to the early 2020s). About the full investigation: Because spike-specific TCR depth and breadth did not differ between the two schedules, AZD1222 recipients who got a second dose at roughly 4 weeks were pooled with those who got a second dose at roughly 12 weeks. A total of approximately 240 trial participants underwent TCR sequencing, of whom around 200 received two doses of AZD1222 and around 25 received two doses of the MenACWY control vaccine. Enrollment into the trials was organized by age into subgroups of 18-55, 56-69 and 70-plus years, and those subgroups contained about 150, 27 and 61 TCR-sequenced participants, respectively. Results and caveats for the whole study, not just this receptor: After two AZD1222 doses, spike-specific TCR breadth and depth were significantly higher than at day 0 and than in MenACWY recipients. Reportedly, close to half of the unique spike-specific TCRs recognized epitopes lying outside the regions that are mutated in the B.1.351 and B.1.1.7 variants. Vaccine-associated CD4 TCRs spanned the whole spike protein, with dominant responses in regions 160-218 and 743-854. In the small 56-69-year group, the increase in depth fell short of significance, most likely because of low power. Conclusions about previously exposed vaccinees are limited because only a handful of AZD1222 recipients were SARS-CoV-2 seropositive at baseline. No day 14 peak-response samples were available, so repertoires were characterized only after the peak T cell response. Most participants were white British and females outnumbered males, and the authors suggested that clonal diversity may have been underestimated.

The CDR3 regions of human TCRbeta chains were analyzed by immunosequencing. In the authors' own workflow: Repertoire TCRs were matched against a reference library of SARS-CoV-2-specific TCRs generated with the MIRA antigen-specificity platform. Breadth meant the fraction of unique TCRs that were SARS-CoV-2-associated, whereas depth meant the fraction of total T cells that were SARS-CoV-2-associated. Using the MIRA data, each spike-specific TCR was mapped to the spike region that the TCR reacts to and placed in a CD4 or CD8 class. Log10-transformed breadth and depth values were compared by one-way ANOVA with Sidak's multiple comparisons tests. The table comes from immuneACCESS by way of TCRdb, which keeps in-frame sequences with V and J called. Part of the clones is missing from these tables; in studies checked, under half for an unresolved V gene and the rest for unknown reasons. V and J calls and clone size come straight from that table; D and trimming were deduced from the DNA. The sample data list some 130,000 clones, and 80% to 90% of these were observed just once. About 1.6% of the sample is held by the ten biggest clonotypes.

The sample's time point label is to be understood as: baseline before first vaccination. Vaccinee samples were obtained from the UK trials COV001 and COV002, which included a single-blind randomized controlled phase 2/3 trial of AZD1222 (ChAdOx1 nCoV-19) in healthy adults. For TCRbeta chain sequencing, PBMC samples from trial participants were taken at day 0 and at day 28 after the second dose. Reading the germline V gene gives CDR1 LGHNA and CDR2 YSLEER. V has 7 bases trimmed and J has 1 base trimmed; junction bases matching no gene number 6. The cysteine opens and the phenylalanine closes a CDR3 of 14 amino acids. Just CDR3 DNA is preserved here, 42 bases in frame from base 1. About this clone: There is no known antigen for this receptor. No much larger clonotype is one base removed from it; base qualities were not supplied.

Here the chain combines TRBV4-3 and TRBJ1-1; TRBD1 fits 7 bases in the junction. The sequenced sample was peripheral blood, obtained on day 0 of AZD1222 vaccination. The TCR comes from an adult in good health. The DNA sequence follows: TGCGCCAGCAAGCAGGGGGGGACGAACACTGAAGCTTTCTTT. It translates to CASKQGGTNTEAFF.